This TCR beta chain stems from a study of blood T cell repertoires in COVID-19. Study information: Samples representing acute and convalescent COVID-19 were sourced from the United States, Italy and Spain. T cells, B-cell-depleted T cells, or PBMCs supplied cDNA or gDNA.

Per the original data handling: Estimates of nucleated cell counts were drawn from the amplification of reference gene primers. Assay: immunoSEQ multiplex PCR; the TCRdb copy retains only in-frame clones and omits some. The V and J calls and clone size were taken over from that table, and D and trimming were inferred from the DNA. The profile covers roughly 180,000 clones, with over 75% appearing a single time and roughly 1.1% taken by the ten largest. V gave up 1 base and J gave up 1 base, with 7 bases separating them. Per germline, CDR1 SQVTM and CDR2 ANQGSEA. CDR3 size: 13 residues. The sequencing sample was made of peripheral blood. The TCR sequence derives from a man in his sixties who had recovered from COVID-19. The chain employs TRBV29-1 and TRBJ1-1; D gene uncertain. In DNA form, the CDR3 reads TGCAGCGTTGAAGGGGCACCGAACACTGAAGCTTTCTTT. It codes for CSVEGAPNTEAFF.